This T cell receptor beta chain came from a study of cytomegalovirus exposure and HLA in healthy donors. About this clone: Its antigen is still unknown.

Study observations and caveats: Reports indicate that TCR beta sequences accurately predicted the HLA-A and HLA-B alleles of most subjects. Researchers had no immune exposure information except CMV serostatus available. A few CMV-associated chains proved CMV antigen-specific in vitro.

The germline gives CDR1 MNHEY, CDR2 SMNVEV (reference sequence). V lost 7 bases, J lost 9 bases, and 7 bases stayed unmatched. The CDR3 covers 14 residues. The PCR employed 60 Vbeta primers together with 13 Jbeta primers. The data were produced by immunoSEQ multiplex PCR, yet TCRdb's version contains in-frame clones alone and is incomplete. The sample includes 95,000 to 150,000 clones, about 81% seen only once; the top ten take about 1%. The receptor was isolated from a woman in her twenties or thirties in good health and CMV-seronegative. The chain uses TRBV27 and TRBJ2-1; 12 positions agree with TRBD1. Sequencing was performed on PBMCs. The CDR3 reads CASTLGTGGSEQFF. The CDR3 DNA follows: TGTGCCAGCACCCTAGGGACAGGGGGCAGTGAGCAGTTCTTC.